This entry lists 6 T cell receptor beta chains sequenced from one sample in a study of early T cells in non-severe SARS-CoV-2 infection. TCRdb analysed the 5' RACE reads with MiXCR anew, one entry per CDR3 protein. This sample has some 40,000 distinct CDR3 sequences, with roughly 5% found just once. The sequenced sample was whole blood. The receptors shown here come from an adult who was a healthcare worker with PCR-confirmed SARS-CoV-2 infection or an uninfected control (not recorded which).

This clonotype was recorded many times. The chain couples TRBV12-3 or TRBV12-4 to TRBJ1-5, with 9 bases fitting TRBD1. V gave up 5 bases and J gave up 1 base; unmatched junction bases: 3. The CDR3 spans 15 residues. CDR3 in amino acids: CASSGQGLSNQPQHF. The CDR3, as DNA: TGTGCCAGCAGTGGACAGGGGCTAAGCAATCAGCCCCAGCATTTT.

This clonotype appeared many times. The chain's CDR3 is CASSGTGTSSYEQYF. CDR3 coding DNA: TGTGCCAGCAGCGGAACCGGGACCTCCTCCTACGAGCAGTACTTC. The gene calls are TRBV13 and TRBJ2-7; the D call may be TRBD1 or TRBD2 (5 bases each). Trimming removed 5 bases from V and 0 bases from J, with 14 bases in between. Germline V CDR1 and CDR2: PRHDT, FYEKMQ (reference sequence). There are 15 residues in the CDR3.

This clonotype occurred a few times. The chain has TRBV7-2 and TRBJ2-7; no clear D gene. Between the trimmed V and J ends, which lost 4 bases and 5 bases, there was a span of 12 bases. CDR3 size: 13 residues. Germline CDR1 is SGHTA and CDR2 is FQGNSA. The chain's CDR3 is CASSSSWADEQYF. The CDR3 DNA reads as TGTGCCAGCAGCTCGTCATGGGCAGACGAGCAGTACTTC.

This clonotype came up many times. V and J are TRBV19 and TRBJ2-2; D uncertain. This CDR3 is 11 amino acids long. V was cut by 7 bases and J by 6 bases, with 6 bases left in between. CDR1 and CDR2 from the germline V gene are LNHDA and SQIVND (reference sequence). DNA of the CDR3: TGTGCCAGTACAATCCCCGGGGAGCTGTTTTTT. This gives the protein CASTIPGELFF.

In this sample, this clonotype turned up many times. The chain uses TRBV12-3 or TRBV12-4 and TRBJ1-1; D unresolved. V was pared by 6 bases and J by 2 bases, with 7 bases between. The CDR3 spans 12 residues. In DNA, the CDR3 is TGTGCCAGCAGGTCGACTAACACTGAAGCTTTCTTT. Protein product: CASRSTNTEAFF.

Ten or more counts support this clonotype. The J gene is TRBJ1-1, the V gene TRBV20-1, with a possible D match to TRBD1 (6 bases). The V gene lost 6 bases and the J gene lost 5 bases, with 19 bases spanning the gap. Germline V gene data show CDR1 as DFQATT and CDR2 as SNEGSKA (reference sequence). The CDR3 contains 14 residues. The CDR3 nucleotides are TGCAGTGCGCACCCAGGGGCCCGGGGAACTGAAGCTTTCTTT. Its translation is CSAHPGARGTEAFF.